The source of this TCR beta chain is a study of shared clonotypes between healthy human individuals. Overall study findings and caveats: Among the subsets, naive ones generally showed larger estimated richness than memory ones.

Germline CDR1 reads ENHRY; CDR2 reads SYGVKD. The CDR3 is 13 amino acids. V lost 6 bases to trimming and J lost 9 bases, with 15 bases between them. This clone was detected once. The antigen remains undetermined. Generated by immunoSEQ multiplex PCR, the TCRdb table keeps only in-frame clones and is missing some. The data show a few million clones, with approximately 93% seen just once and 0.39% held by the top ten. The study separated CD4+ cells into CD45RA+ naive and CD45RA-negative memory subsets. The sequence was collected from a man between 18 and 35 years old in good health. Some clones in this sample may be carry-over from other donors' samples. Sequencing was carried out using naive CD4+ T cells from PBMCs. Documented subset: CD45RA+ positively selected. The chain couples TRBV10-3 to TRBJ2-1, with D perhaps matching TRBD1 (6 bases). The CDR3 coding sequence is TGTGCCATCAGGGGACAAGAGTTAGGTGAGCAGTTCTTC. Protein: CAIRGQELGEQFF.